These T cell receptor beta chains were read from a single sample in a study of blood T cells in healthy people across ages. TCRdb redid the calling of the 5' RACE reads with MiXCR, one entry per CDR3 protein. The table has fewer than 900,000 distinct CDR3 sequences, roughly two fifths seen once; the top ten hold less than 25%. The sequencing sample was made of blood. These receptors came from a woman aged 55 to 70 in good health. Both conserved end residues are part of each CDR3. Each record gives: D gene, V gene, clone size, J gene, CDR3 DNA, CDR3 protein. D genes are given only for firm matches. Not every row has a clone size; where given, it reads once, few, many or a size class.

TRBD2	TRBV3-1	.	TRBJ2-4	TGTGCCAGCAGCGAACAACTAGCGGGAGGTTCCGAGCAGTACTTT	CASSEQLAGGSEQYF
.	TRBV11-3	few	TRBJ2-7	TGTGCCAGCAGCCTCATCGGAGGGGCGCTGAGCTCCTACGAGCAGTACTTC	CASSLIGGALSSYEQYF
.	TRBV7-9	few	TRBJ2-5	TGTGCCAGCAGCTTACCCCGGGACATTCTCCAAGAGACCCAGTACTTC	CASSLPRDILQETQYF
.	TRBV5-5	many	TRBJ2-7	TGTGCCAGCAGCTTGGATATCACAGTCTCCTACGAGCAGTACTTC	CASSLDITVSYEQYF
.	TRBV5-1	.	TRBJ2-1	TGCGCCAGCAGGGGCGGGGACAACAATGAGCAGTTCTTC	CASRGGDNNEQFF
TRBD1	TRBV25-1	.	TRBJ1-2	TGTGCCAGCAGTGAACAGGGGGCCGTTGGCTACACCTTC	CASSEQGAVGYTF
TRBD1	TRBV12-3/TRBV12-4	.	TRBJ1-5	TGTGCCAGCAGAACTGGGACAGCTCAGCCCCAGCATTTT	CASRTGTAQPQHF
.	TRBV25-1	.	TRBJ2-3	TGTGCCAGCAGTAGAGAAAGGGGGACAGATACGCAGTATTTT	CASSRERGTDTQYF
TRBD2	TRBV12-3/TRBV12-4	few	TRBJ2-1	TGTGCCAGCAGTGGGGGGGAATACAATGAGCAGTTCTTC	CASSGGEYNEQFF
.	TRBV28	.	TRBJ2-7	TGTGCCAGCACCGTCATCTCCTACGAGCAGTACTTC	CASTVISYEQYF
TRBD2	TRBV9	.	TRBJ2-1	TGTGCCAGCAGCGTAGCTTGGACTAGCGGCTACAATGAGCAGTTCTTC	CASSVAWTSGYNEQFF
.	TRBV4-3	.	TRBJ1-2	TGCGCCAGCAGCCAAGATGTGGGGGGCAGGAAAAATGGCTACACCTTC	CASSQDVGGRKNGYTF
TRBD1	TRBV19	.	TRBJ1-2	TGTGCCAGTAGTAGCAGTTTCCGGGACAGGTTTGATGGCTACACCTTC	CASSSSFRDRFDGYTF
.	TRBV27	.	TRBJ2-7	TGTGCCAGCAGAAAACAGGACCCCACCTACGAGCAGTACTTC	CASRKQDPTYEQYF
.	TRBV2	.	TRBJ2-7	TGTGCCAGCAGTGAAGTTCTCGAGCAGTACTTC	CASSEVLEQYF
TRBD2	TRBV27	.	TRBJ2-7	TGTGCCAGCAGTTTAAGGACGGGACTAGCGGGAGGGGGCTACGAGCAGTACTTC	CASSLRTGLAGGGYEQYF
TRBD1	TRBV7-2	.	TRBJ1-2	TGTGCCAGCAGCTGGGCCGGGACAGTAAGAAGCCCTAACTATGGCTACACCTTC	CASSWAGTVRSPNYGYTF
TRBD1	TRBV10-3	few	TRBJ1-6	TGTGCCACCACAGGGGATAATTCACCCCTCCACTTT	CATTGDNSPLHF
TRBD2	TRBV6-1	.	TRBJ2-1	TGTGTCAGCCTGGCGGGAGAGGCCTACAATGAGCAGTTCTTC	CVSLAGEAYNEQFF
.	TRBV7-9	.	TRBJ2-7	TGTGCCAGCAGCTTAGAGGATGGTGAGCAGTACTTC	CASSLEDGEQYF
.	TRBV7-2	few	TRBJ1-6	TGTGCCAGCAGCAAGGCGCAGGGACGAAATTCACCCCTCCACTTT	CASSKAQGRNSPLHF
.	TRBV6-1	few	TRBJ2-3	TGTGCCAGCAGGGATTCAGGGTTTAGCACAGATACGCAGTATTTT	CASRDSGFSTDTQYF
.	TRBV6-5	once	TRBJ2-7	TGTGCCAGCAGTTACTCGGCTCCCTGGAGCTCCTACAATGAGCAGTACTTC	CASSYSAPWSSYNEQYF
TRBD1	TRBV29-1	many	TRBJ2-6	TGCAGCGTCCACTATACTGAACCCGGGACAGGGCACTCTGGGGCCAACGTCCTGACTTTC	CSVHYTEPGTGHSGANVLTF
TRBD1	TRBV13	.	TRBJ1-5	TGTGCCAGCAGCCGGGACAGGGTCGGGCAGCCCCAGCATTTT	CASSRDRVGQPQHF
.	TRBV29-1	.	TRBJ2-7	TGCAGCGCCCTTTGGGGACGGGGATCGAGGGAGCAGTACTTC	CSALWGRGSREQYF
.	TRBV4-3	.	TRBJ2-7	TGCGCCAGCAGCCAAGATGCCCTGGGAACAGTCGAGCAGTACTTC	CASSQDALGTVEQYF
TRBD1	TRBV2	.	TRBJ2-5	TGTGCCAGCGACCTTGGGACAGGGCAAGAGACCCAGTACTTC	CASDLGTGQETQYF
.	TRBV30	.	TRBJ2-3	TGTGCCTGGACTATCGCAGATACGCAGTATTTT	CAWTIADTQYF
.	TRBV9	.	TRBJ2-7	TGTGCCAGCAGCCCCTCCTTGTGGGGGGAGGTCTACGAGCAGTACTTC	CASSPSLWGEVYEQYF
.	TRBV2	.	TRBJ2-5	TGTGCCAGCATCCGGGGGCTTAAAGAGACCCAGTACTTC	CASIRGLKETQYF
.	TRBV20-1	.	TRBJ2-7	TGCAGTGCCCCGCTTTGGGACCCAAGCTACGAGCAGTACTTC	CSAPLWDPSYEQYF
.	TRBV11-2	.	TRBJ2-4	TGTGCCAGCAGCTTAGATAATTCCCCAGCGTTCATTCAGTACTTC	CASSLDNSPAFIQYF
TRBD1	TRBV28	few	TRBJ2-5	TGTGCCAGCAGTGCCGGACAGGCACAAGAGACCCAGTACTTC	CASSAGQAQETQYF
TRBD1	TRBV29-1	.	TRBJ2-7	TGCAGCCTTCTAGGGGGCGCCGGGGAGACCCGGTACTTC	CSLLGGAGETRYF
.	TRBV4-2	many	TRBJ2-3	TGTGCCAGCAGCCAAGATAATCTAGCCAGCACAGATACGCAGTATTTT	CASSQDNLASTDTQYF
.	TRBV21-1	.	TRBJ2-7	TGTGCCAGCAGCAAAACTGGGGGGGGCGAGCAGTACTTC	CASSKTGGGEQYF
TRBD1	TRBV12-3/TRBV12-4	few	TRBJ2-4	TGTGCCAGCAGTCCACCGACAGGGATAAACATTCAGTACTTC	CASSPPTGINIQYF
TRBD1	TRBV15	few	TRBJ1-6	TGTGCCACCAGCACGGGCGGCGGGACAGGGATTTCACCCCTCCACTTT	CATSTGGGTGISPLHF
.	TRBV3-1	.	TRBJ2-1	TGTGCCAGCAGCCAAGTCCGTACCCGCTCCTACAATGAGCAGTTCTTC	CASSQVRTRSYNEQFF
.	TRBV19	.	TRBJ1-1	TGTGCCAGTATGACGAACACTGAAGCTTTCTTT	CASMTNTEAFF
TRBD2	TRBV5-6	.	TRBJ2-1	TGTGCCAGCAGCTCCGGGACTAGCGGGAGAAGGCTCTACAATGAGCAGTTCTTC	CASSSGTSGRRLYNEQFF
TRBD2	TRBV27	.	TRBJ2-3	TGTGCCACAAAGCTAGCGGGCACAGATACGCAGTATTTT	CATKLAGTDTQYF
TRBD2	TRBV2	once	TRBJ2-4	TGTGCCAGCAGTGAGGGCCCAGCGGGGGGAGCCAAAAACATTCAGTACTTC	CASSEGPAGGAKNIQYF
TRBD2	TRBV20-1	.	TRBJ2-7	TGCAGTGCGATCCCCGGGACTAGCGGTACCTACGAGCAGTACTTC	CSAIPGTSGTYEQYF
.	TRBV5-1	.	TRBJ1-4	TGCGCCAGCAGCCCGACGTCCGGGACTCCGAACGAAAAACTGTTTTTT	CASSPTSGTPNEKLFF
.	TRBV20-1	once	TRBJ2-1	TGCAGTGCTAGGGATAAGGTCAGTGAGCAGTTCTTC	CSARDKVSEQFF
.	TRBV6-6	.	TRBJ1-5	TGTGCCAGCAGTTCCTTCCCCCTGACTGAAAATAGCAATCAGCCCCAGCATTTT	CASSSFPLTENSNQPQHF
TRBD2	TRBV12-3/TRBV12-4	.	TRBJ2-5	TGTGCCAGCAGTCCTAGGACCGGGACTAGCGTAGCGGCCCAGTACTTC	CASSPRTGTSVAAQYF
.	TRBV6-1	few	TRBJ2-5	TGTGCCACCATGGAGGGTCGGGAGACCCAGTACTTC	CATMEGRETQYF
.	TRBV7-2	.	TRBJ1-2	TGTGCCAGCAGCCTGGACGGGAGGAGAGGGAGAGGTGGCTACACCTTC	CASSLDGRRGRGGYTF
TRBD1	TRBV7-9	once	TRBJ1-4	TGTGCCGGCAGCTTAGCGGGGACAGGTCCTCTAAGACTGTTTTTT	CAGSLAGTGPLRLFF
.	TRBV2	.	TRBJ2-1	TGTGCCAGCAGTGAAGTGTCGGTGTCGACCCGTAGGCAGTTCTTC	CASSEVSVSTRRQFF
TRBD1	TRBV4-1	.	TRBJ1-2	TGCGTCAGCAGCCACTCTTTGCCCGGGACAGACTATGGCTACACCTTC	CVSSHSLPGTDYGYTF
.	TRBV9	.	TRBJ1-6	TGTGCCAGCAGCGAGTCAGGGACCTGGAATTCACCCCTCCACTTT	CASSESGTWNSPLHF
TRBD1	TRBV3-1	few	TRBJ2-3	TGTGCCAGCAGCCAAGCTGAGACAGGGTCAGATACGCAGTATTTT	CASSQAETGSDTQYF
TRBD2	TRBV7-9	.	TRBJ2-3	TGTGCCAGCAGTGGACTAGCGGGAGAAGGTACAGATACGCAGTATTTT	CASSGLAGEGTDTQYF